This TCR beta chain was retrieved from a study of Ad26.COV2.S vaccination and SARS-CoV-2 variants. Overall study: The donor belonged to the COV1001 Ad26.COV2.S trial arm. Once or twice, 56 days apart, Ad26.COV2.S was delivered intramuscularly.

This CDR3 contains 18 residues. Germline V lookup: CDR1 SGHAT, CDR2 FQNNGV. V was clipped by 1 base and J by 10 bases; unmatched bases: 16. Some clones are missing from TCRdb's copy, which holds only in-frame ones; the method was immunoSEQ multiplex PCR. The table shows about 400,000 clones, with approximately 87% occurring only once. Documented treatment: roughly 18 received Ad26.COV2.S at low or high dose, single or two shots; 5 received placebo; per-sample allocation not given. Sampling occurred on day 63 after the first vaccine or placebo injection. An 18-55-year-old adult in Boston served as donor. Points on this clone: No antigen is known for it.

Study results and limitations: Breadth, reportedly substantial, characterized the spike-specific CD8+ and CD4+ T cell responses after vaccination.

The sequencing here drew on peripheral blood, taken in a trial of Ad26.COV2.S vaccine versus placebo. The chain links TRBV11-2 to TRBJ1-6, with 7 bases matching TRBD1. The clonotype originates from a person aged 18-60 years who received the Ad26.COV2.S COVID-19 vaccine or a placebo. The CDR3 spells CASSLGNWYKGGRSPLHF. CDR3 DNA: TGTGCCAGCAGCTTAGGTAACTGGTACAAAGGGGGCAGGTCACCCCTCCACTTT. Using reference TRBV11-2 and TRBJ1-6 for the parts outside the CDR3, the full variable domain is EAGVAQSPRYKIIEKRQSVAFWCNPISGHATLYWYQQILGQGPKLLIQFQNNGVVDDSQLPKDRFSAERLKGVDSTLKIQPAKLEDSAVYLCASSLGNWYKGGRSPLHFGNGTRLTVT.